These 7 T cell receptor beta chains were all obtained from the same sample, sequenced in a study of CD8 T cells in Susac syndrome. Reverse transcription of about 0.5 to 1 ug RNA was carried out with random hexamers. TCRdb re-analysed the immunoSEQ multiplex PCR reads in MiXCR, keeping a single row per CDR3 protein. The table shows about 430,000 distinct CDR3 sequences, with around 83% occurring only once. The sequencing sample was made of CD8+ T cells from PBMCs. Receptors were obtained from a human donor with multiple sclerosis.

The V gene is TRBV9, the J gene TRBJ2-7; 14 bases fit TRBD2. The V and J ends lost 3 bases and 3 bases, in that order; junction bases with no gene match: 2. Germline V CDR1 and CDR2: SGDLS, YYNGEE. The CDR3 has 15 residues. The CDR3 nucleotides are TGTGCCAGCAGCGCAGGGACTAGCGGGGGCTACGAGCAGTACTTC. Translated: CASSAGTSGGYEQYF.

V is TRBV27 and J is TRBJ2-1, with 10 bases lining up with TRBD2. CDR1 is MNHEY, CDR2 SMNVEV, per germline (reference sequence). This CDR3 region has 15 residues. The junction had 8 bases not matched to a gene; V was cut back by 4 bases and J by 8 bases. The CDR3 DNA reads TGTGCCAGCAGTTGGGCTAGCGGGAGATTGGATGAGCAGTTCTTC. Encoded protein: CASSWASGRLDEQFF.

Here the CDR3 DNA reads TGTGCCACCTTCTCCGCTGAAGCTTTCTTT. Amino acid sequence: CATFSAEAFF. The V call is TRBV6-1, the J call TRBJ1-1, with D unclear. This CDR3 has 10 amino acids. Germline V gene sequence: CDR1 MNHNS, CDR2 SASEGT. V dropped 10 bases and J dropped 6 bases, with 9 bases sitting between them.

The genes are TRBV10-3 and TRBJ1-1; 7 positions agree with TRBD1. Germline-derived CDR1 and CDR2 are ENHRY and SYGVKD. The ends lost 2 bases at V and 0 bases at J; junction bases unmatched: 6. The CDR3 is 16 amino acids. The CDR3 reads CAISEDREWMNTEAFF. The CDR3 nucleotides read TGTGCCATCAGTGAGGACAGGGAATGGATGAACACTGAAGCTTTCTTT.

This clonotype was detected only once. The V call is TRBV27, the J call TRBJ1-1, with unresolved D. The V and J ends lost 4 bases and 3 bases respectively, with 12 bases between them. The germline V gene encodes CDR1 MNHEY and CDR2 SMNVEV (reference sequence). The CDR3 is 14 amino acids. The CDR3 spells CASSWFSGDTEAFF. DNA of the CDR3: TGTGCCAGCAGTTGGTTTAGTGGGGACACTGAAGCTTTCTTT.

The chain has TRBV7-6 and TRBJ1-4; TRBD1 aligns across 7 bases. Germline CDR1 and CDR2: SGHVS and FNYEAQ. There are 16 residues in the CDR3. V was clipped by 3 bases and J by 2 bases; unmatched bases: 6. This CDR3 is CASSLEPQGTNEKLFF. DNA of the CDR3: TGTGCCAGCAGCTTGGAACCACAGGGGACTAATGAAAAACTGTTTTTT. The variable domain in full, completed from reference TRBV7-6 and TRBJ1-4, reads GAGVSQSPRYKVTKRGQDVALRCDPISGHVSLYWYRQALGQGPEFLTYFNYEAQQDKSGLPNDRFSAERPEGSISTLTIQRTEQRDSAMYRCASSLEPQGTNEKLFFGSGTQLSVL.

The chain uses TRBV5-1 and TRBJ2-7; TRBD2 matches 9 bases. The V gene's germline CDR1 is SGHRS and CDR2 YFSETQ. The CDR3 loop spans 15 amino acids. V lost 0 bases to trimming and J lost 4 bases; unmatched junction nucleotides: 5. CDR3 DNA sequence: TGCGCCAGCAGCTTGGCTGGGACTAGCACTTACGAGCAGTACTTC. It codes for CASSLAGTSTYEQYF.